Sequencing of this T cell receptor beta chain was carried out in a study of a mutant IDH1 vaccine in newly diagnosed glioma. Study details: Previous care, which was radiotherapy, temozolomide, or both, most often involved both.

Indicated time point: week 47, end of study. Vaccine doses each comprised 300 ug of mutant IDH1 20-mer peptide, with topical imiquimod. The donors had new WHO grade 3 or 4 astrocytomas; these were IDH1-mutant and ATRX-lost. J gave up 4 bases and V 4 bases, and 5 bases lay outside the gene matches. Per germline, CDR1 SGHKS and CDR2 YYEKEE (reference sequence). The CDR3 runs to 14 residues. The study, taken as a whole, reports: With respect to changes in top peripheral T cell clonotypes, pseudoprogression seemed unrelated.

Concerning this clone itself: Its antigen is unidentified.

TCRdb's copy holds only in-frame clones and misses some; the assay was immunoSEQ multiplex PCR. Of around 50,000 clones in the sample, around three fifths are singletons; the top ten hold 4.5% to 5.5%. The clonotype comes from a middle-aged man with glioma. Some clones in this sample may be carry-over from other donors' samples. The genes are TRBV5-5 and TRBJ1-5, with 7 bases fitting TRBD1. This material consisted of peripheral blood mononuclear cells (PBMCs), taken from a glioma patient whose treatment included an IDH1 peptide vaccine. The DNA of the CDR3 is TGTGCCAGCAGCGTCCGGGACAGAAATCAGCCCCAGCATTTT. Translating it yields CASSVRDRNQPQHF.